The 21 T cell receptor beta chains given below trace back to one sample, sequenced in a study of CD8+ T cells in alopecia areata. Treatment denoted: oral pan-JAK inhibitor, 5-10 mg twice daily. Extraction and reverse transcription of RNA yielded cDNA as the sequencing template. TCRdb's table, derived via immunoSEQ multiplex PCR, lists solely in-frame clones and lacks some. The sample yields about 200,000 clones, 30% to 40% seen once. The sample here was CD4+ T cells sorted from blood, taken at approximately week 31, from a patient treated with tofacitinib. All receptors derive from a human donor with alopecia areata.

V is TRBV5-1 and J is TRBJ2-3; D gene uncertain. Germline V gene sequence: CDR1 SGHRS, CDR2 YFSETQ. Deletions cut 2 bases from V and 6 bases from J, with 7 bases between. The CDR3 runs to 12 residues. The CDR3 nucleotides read TGCGCCAGCAGCTTCCGCGACGATACGCAGTATTTT. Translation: CASSFRDDTQYF.

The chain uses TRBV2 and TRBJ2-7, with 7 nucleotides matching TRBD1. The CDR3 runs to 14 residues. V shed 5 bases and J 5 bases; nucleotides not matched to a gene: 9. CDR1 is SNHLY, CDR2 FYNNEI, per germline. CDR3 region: CASSSARGIHEQYF. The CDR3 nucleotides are TGTGCCAGCAGTTCGGCCAGGGGGATCCACGAGCAGTACTTC.

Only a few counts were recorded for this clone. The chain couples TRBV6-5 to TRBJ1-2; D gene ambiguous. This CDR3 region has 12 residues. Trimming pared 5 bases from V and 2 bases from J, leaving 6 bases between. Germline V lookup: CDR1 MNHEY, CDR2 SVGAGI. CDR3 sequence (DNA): TGTGCCAGCAGTAGGGAAAACTATGGCTACACCTTC. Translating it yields CASSRENYGYTF.

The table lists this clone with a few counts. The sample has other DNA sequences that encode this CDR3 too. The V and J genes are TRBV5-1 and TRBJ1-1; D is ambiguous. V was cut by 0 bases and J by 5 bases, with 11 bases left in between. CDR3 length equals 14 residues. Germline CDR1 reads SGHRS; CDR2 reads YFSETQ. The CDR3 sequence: CASSLVGRGTEAFF. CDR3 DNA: TGCGCCAGCAGCTTGGTCGGCCGGGGTACTGAAGCTTTCTTT.

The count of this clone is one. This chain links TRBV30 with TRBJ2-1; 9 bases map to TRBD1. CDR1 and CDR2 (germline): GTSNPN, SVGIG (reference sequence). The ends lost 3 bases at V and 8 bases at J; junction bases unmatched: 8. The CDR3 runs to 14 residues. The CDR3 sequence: CAWSRDRVMYEQFF. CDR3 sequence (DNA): TGTGCCTGGAGCCGGGACAGGGTTATGTATGAGCAGTTCTTC.

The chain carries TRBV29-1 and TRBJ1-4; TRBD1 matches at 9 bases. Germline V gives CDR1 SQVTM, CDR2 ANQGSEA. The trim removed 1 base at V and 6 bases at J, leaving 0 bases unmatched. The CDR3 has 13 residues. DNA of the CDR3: TGCAGCGTTGAAGGGGACAGGGATGAAAAACTGTTTTTT. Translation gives CSVEGDRDEKLFF.

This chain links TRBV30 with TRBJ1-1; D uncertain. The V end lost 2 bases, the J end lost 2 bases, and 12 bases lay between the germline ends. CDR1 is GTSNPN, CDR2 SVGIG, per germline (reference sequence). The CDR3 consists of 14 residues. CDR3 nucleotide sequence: TGTGCCTGGAGTCGAGGGTTAATAAACACTGAAGCTTTCTTT. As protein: CAWSRGLINTEAFF.

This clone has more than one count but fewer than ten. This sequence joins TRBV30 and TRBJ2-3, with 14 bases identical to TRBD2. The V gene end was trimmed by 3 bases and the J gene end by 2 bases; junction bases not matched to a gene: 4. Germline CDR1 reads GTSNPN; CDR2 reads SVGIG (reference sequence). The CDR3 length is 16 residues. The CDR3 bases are TGTGCCTGGAGGGGACTAGCGGGGGCCAACACAGATACGCAGTATTTT. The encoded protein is CAWRGLAGANTDTQYF.

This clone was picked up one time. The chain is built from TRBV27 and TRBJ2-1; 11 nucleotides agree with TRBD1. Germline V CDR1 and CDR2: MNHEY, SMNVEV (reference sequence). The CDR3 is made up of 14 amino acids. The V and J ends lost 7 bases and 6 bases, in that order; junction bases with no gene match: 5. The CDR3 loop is CASNGTGGRNEQFF. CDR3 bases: TGTGCCAGCAACGGGACAGGGGGTCGCAATGAGCAGTTCTTC.

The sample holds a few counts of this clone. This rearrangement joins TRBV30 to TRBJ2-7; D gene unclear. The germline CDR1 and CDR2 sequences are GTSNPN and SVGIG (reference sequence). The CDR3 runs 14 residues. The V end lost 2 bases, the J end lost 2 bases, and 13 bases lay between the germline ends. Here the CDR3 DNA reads TGTGCCTGGAGTTTGTCCCCCGGTCCCTACGAGCAGTACTTC. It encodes CAWSLSPGPYEQYF.

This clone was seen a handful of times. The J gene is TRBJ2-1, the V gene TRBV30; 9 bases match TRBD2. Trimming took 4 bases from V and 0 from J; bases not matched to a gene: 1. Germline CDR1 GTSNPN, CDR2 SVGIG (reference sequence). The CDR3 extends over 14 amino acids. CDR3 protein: CAWMRGGSYNEQFF. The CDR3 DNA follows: TGTGCCTGGATGCGGGGGGGCTCCTACAATGAGCAGTTCTTC.

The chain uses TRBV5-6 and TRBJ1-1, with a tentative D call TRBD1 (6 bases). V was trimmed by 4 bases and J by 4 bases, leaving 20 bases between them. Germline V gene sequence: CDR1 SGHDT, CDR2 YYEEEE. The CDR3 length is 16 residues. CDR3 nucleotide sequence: TGTGCCAGCAGCAGCCCAGGGGAGGTGTTGGGCACTGAAGCTTTCTTT. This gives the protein CASSSPGEVLGTEAFF.

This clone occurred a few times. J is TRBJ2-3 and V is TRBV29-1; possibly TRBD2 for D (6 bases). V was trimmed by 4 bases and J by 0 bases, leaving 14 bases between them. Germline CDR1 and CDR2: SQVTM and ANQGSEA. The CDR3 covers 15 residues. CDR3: CSVAGSNPSTDTQYF. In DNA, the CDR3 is TGCAGCGTTGCCGGGAGCAACCCTAGCACAGATACGCAGTATTTT.

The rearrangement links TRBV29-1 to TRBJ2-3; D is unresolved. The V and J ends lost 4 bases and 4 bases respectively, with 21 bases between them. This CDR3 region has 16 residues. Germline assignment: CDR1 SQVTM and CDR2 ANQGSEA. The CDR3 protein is CSVGGMAGHRADTQYF. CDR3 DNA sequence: TGCAGCGTTGGAGGTATGGCAGGTCATAGAGCAGATACGCAGTATTTT.

The CDR3 region is CASSSGEETQYF. Here the CDR3 DNA reads TGCGCCAGCAGCTCGGGGGAGGAGACCCAGTACTTC. This rearrangement joins TRBV5-1 to TRBJ2-5; D perhaps matches TRBD2 (6 bases). Trimming removed 3 bases at V and 5 bases at J, with 8 bases between. Germline assignment: CDR1 SGHRS and CDR2 YFSETQ. The CDR3 has 12 residues.

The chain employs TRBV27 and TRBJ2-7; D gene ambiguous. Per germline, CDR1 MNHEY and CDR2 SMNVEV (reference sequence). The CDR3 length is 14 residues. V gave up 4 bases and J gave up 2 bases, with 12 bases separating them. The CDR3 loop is CASSSLNTAYEQYF. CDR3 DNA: TGTGCCAGCAGTTCCCTCAACACAGCCTACGAGCAGTACTTC.

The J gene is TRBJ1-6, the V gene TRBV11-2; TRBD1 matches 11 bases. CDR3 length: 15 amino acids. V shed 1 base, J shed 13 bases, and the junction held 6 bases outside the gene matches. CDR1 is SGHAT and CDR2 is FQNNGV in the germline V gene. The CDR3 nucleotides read TGTGCCAGCAGCTTAGCCGGGACAGGGGGTCCCCCCCTCCACTTT. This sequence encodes CASSLAGTGGPPLHF.

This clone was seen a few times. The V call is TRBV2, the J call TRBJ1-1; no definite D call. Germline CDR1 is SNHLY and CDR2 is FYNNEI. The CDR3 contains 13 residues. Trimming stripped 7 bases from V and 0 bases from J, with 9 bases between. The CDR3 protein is CASTGAMNTEAFF. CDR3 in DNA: TGTGCCAGCACTGGAGCTATGAACACTGAAGCTTTCTTT.

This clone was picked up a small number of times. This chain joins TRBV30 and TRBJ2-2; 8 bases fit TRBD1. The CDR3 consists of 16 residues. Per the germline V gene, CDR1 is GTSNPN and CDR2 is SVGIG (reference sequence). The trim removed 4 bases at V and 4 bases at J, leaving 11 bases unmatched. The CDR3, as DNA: TGTGCCTGGACCCCCCCCGGGACAGGACGCACCGGGGAGCTGTTTTTT. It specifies CAWTPPGTGRTGELFF.

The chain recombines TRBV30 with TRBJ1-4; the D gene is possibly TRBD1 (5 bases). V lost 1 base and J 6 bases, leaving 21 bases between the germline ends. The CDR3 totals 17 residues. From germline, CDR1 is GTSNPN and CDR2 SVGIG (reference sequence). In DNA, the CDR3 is TGTGCCTGGAGTGCCCCCGTGACAGCCCGCACGTATGAAAAACTGTTTTTT. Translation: CAWSAPVTARTYEKLFF.

Here the CDR3 DNA reads TGCGCCAGCAGCTTGGCGGGGTCCACTAATGAAAAACTGTTTTTT. Protein product: CASSLAGSTNEKLFF. V and J are TRBV5-1 and TRBJ1-4, with no clear D. V lost 0 bases and J lost 2, with 8 bases in between. This CDR3 has 15 residues. Germline V gene data show CDR1 as SGHRS and CDR2 as YFSETQ. The whole variable domain, remainder taken from reference TRBV5-1 and TRBJ1-4, is KAGVTQTPRYLIKTRGQQVTLSCSPISGHRSVSWYQQTPGQGLQFLFEYFSETQRNKGNFPGRFSGRQFSNSRSEMNVSTLELGDSALYLCASSLAGSTNEKLFFGSGTQLSVL.